The TCR beta chain described here comes from a study of cytomegalovirus exposure and HLA in healthy donors. Study-wide results and limits: Presence/absence comparisons presumed near-even sequencing depth among donors. A list of more than 150 TCR beta chains associated with cytomegalovirus was given.

The J segment lost 4 bases and the V segment lost 6 bases, leaving 10 bases of the junction unmatched. From germline, CDR1 is MNHNY and CDR2 SVGAGI (reference sequence). The CDR3 sequence is 15 residues long. Comments on this clone: What it recognizes is unknown.

Use of 60 Vbeta and 13 Jbeta primers characterized the PCR. Using immunoSEQ multiplex PCR, the repertoire was profiled, and TCRdb retains in-frame clones only, with some absent. Here the sample spans about 160,000 clones, about 85% being singletons. The TCR sequence derives from a man between 18 and 29 years old in good health and CMV-seronegative. V gene TRBV6-6 combines with J gene TRBJ2-3, with TRBD2 identical over 7 bases. The specimen was PBMCs. CDR3 loop: CASRRYGEGADTQYF. The CDR3 DNA reads TGTGCCAGCAGAAGGTATGGGGAGGGAGCAGATACGCAGTATTTT.